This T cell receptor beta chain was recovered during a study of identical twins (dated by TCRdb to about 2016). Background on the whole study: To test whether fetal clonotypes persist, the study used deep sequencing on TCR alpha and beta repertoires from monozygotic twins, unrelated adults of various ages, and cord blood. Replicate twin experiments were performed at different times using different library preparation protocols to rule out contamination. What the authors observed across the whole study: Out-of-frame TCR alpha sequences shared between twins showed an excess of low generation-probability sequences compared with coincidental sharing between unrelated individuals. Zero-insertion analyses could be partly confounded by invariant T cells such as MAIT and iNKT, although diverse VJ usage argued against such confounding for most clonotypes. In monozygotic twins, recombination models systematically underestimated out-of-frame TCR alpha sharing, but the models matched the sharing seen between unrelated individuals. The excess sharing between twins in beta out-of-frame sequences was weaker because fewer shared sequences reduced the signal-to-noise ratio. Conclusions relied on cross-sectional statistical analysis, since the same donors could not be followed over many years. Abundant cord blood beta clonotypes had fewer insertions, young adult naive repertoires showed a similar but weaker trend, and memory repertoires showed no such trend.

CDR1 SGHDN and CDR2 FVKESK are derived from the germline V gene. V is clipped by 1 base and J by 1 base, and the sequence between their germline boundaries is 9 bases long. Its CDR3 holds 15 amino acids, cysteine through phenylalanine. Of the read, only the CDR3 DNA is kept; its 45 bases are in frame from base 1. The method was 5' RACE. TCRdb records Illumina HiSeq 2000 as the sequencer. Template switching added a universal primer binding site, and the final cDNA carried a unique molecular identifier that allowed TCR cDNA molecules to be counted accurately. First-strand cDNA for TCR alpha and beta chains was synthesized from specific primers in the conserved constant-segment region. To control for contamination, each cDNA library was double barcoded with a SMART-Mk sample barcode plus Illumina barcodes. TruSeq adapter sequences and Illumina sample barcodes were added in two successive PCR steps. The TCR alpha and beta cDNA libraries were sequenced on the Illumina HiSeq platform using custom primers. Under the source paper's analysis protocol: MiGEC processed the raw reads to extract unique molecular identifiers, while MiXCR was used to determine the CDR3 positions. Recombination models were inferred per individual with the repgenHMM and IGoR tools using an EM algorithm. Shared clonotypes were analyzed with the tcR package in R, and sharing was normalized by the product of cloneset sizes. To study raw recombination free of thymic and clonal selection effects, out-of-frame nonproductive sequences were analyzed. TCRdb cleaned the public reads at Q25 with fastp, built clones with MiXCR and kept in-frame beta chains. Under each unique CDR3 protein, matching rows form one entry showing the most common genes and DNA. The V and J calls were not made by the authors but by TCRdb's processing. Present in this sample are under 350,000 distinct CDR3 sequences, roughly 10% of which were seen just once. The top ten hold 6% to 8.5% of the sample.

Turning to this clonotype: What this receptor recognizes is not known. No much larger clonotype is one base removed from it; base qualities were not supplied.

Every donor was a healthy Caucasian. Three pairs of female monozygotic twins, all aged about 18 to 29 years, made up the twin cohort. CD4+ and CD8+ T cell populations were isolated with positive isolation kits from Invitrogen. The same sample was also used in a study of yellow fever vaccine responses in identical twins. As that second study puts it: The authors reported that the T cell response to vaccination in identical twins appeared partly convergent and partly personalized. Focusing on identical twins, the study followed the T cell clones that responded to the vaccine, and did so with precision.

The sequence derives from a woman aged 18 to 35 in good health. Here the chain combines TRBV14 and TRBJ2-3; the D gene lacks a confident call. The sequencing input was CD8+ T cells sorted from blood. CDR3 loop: CASSQVGIGTDTQYF. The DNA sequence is TGTGCCAGCAGCCAAGTGGGGATAGGCACAGATACGCAGTATTTT.